Listed here is a single T cell receptor (beta chain). This sample was taken from a study of T cells after yellow fever vaccination. With 1 base removed from V and 5 bases from J, the gap between germline ends came to 9 bases. Germline assignment: CDR1 SGHKS and CDR2 YYEKEE (reference sequence). The length of the CDR3 is 13 residues. The TCR cDNA carried a universal primer site and UMIs from 5'RACE template switching. From the 5' RACE reads, TCRdb called clonotypes with MiXCR, one entry per CDR3 protein. The sample shows 400,000 or so distinct CDR3 sequences, under 20% of them seen only once. Specimen: PBMCs, collected before the yellow fever booster vaccination. The rearrangement joins TRBV5-5 to TRBJ2-5; no reliable D call. The receptor was derived from a man between 18 and 29 years old who received the YFV17D yellow fever vaccine. The CDR3 coding sequence is TGTGCCAGCAGCTTGTGGCTAGGGGAGACCCAGTACTTC. It yields the protein CASSLWLGETQYF.